This section outlines one TCR beta chain sequence together with its context. The source of the sample is a study of T cell changes during pregnancy in multiple sclerosis. The table came from immunoSEQ multiplex PCR; TCRdb's copy has only in-frame clones and leaves some out. This table holds more than 10,000 clones, approximately 88% found once. This CDR3 contains 17 residues. The germline V and J ends were trimmed by 5 bases and 2 bases, with 18 bases remaining between them. From germline, CDR1 is MDHEN and CDR2 SYDVKM. The sequence came from a female donor in good health, enrolled as a control in a pregnancy study. The sample in question was CD8+ T cells from peripheral blood mononuclear cells, obtained in the second trimester of pregnancy. The rearrangement joins TRBV28 to TRBJ1-4; tentative D call: TRBD1 (5 bases). CDR3 amino acids: CASSTNRNLKTNEKLFF. CDR3 bases: TGTGCCAGCAGTACTAACAGGAACCTGAAGACTAATGAAAAACTGTTTTTT.